This entry is about one T cell receptor (beta chain). CD8 cells classed as naive were CD45RO-negative and positively selected for CCR7, excluding terminally differentiated effector memory CD45RA+ cells. From germline, CDR1 is SGHAT and CDR2 FQNNGV. Trimming left V 5 bases short and J 2 bases short, with 14 bases between. The CDR3 consists of 15 residues. This record comes from a study of shared clonotypes between healthy human individuals. Clones were read by immunoSEQ multiplex PCR, and TCRdb kept only the in-frame ones, dropping some. The profile shows hundreds of thousands of clones, roughly 98% of them singletons.

Input material: naive CD8+ T cells sorted from blood. The source of this sequence is a man aged 30 to 45 in good health. The chain has TRBV11-2 and TRBJ2-3; no firm D call. The CDR3 here is CASSLYGGDTDTQYF. CDR3 DNA: TGTGCCAGCAGCCTCTATGGCGGCGACACAGATACGCAGTATTTT. The variable domain in full, completed from reference TRBV11-2 and TRBJ2-3, reads EAGVAQSPRYKIIEKRQSVAFWCNPISGHATLYWYQQILGQGPKLLIQFQNNGVVDDSQLPKDRFSAERLKGVDSTLKIQPAKLEDSAVYLCASSLYGGDTDTQYFGPGTRLTVL.